The 5 T cell receptor beta chains below come from one sample, sequenced in a study of T cell changes during pregnancy in multiple sclerosis. Libraries were prepared by immunoSEQ multiplex PCR; TCRdb keeps only in-frame clonotypes and omits some of them. The table has tens of thousands of clones, 94% seen once; the top ten hold around 5.9%. Sequencing used CD8+ T cells from peripheral blood mononuclear cells, obtained before pregnancy. These receptors were taken from a female donor with multiple sclerosis, enrolled in a pregnancy study.

The chain couples TRBV15 to TRBJ1-5, with D perhaps TRBD1 (5 bases). CDR1 is LNHNV and CDR2 is YYDKDF in the germline V gene (reference sequence). The ends were cut back, 2 bases at V and 4 bases at J, with 12 bases in the middle. CDR3 size: 15 residues. The CDR3 protein is CATSRYRSPNQPQHF. The CDR3, as DNA: TGTGCCACCAGCAGATACAGGTCACCAAATCAGCCCCAGCATTTT.

Here the CDR3 DNA reads TGTGCCAGCAGCTTGGCGGCTCTAGCGGGCGCAGATACGCAGTATTTT. This codes for CASSLAALAGADTQYF. The genes are TRBV5-4 and TRBJ2-3; 8 bases are shared with TRBD2. Germline CDR1 reads SGHNT; CDR2 reads YYREEE (reference sequence). The CDR3 totals 16 residues. V trimming: 0 bases; J trimming: 4 bases; junction bases outside the gene matches: 7.

The chain links TRBV27 to TRBJ2-7; 9 bases fit TRBD1. J lost 6 bases, V lost 3 bases, and 9 bases had no gene match. CDR1 MNHEY and CDR2 SMNVEV come from the germline V gene (reference sequence). This CDR3 is 15 amino acids long. The CDR3 loop reads CASSLAPGQGSEQYF. DNA of the CDR3: TGTGCCAGCAGTTTGGCACCGGGACAGGGAAGCGAGCAGTACTTC.

The chain is built from TRBV6-1 and TRBJ2-3, with 8 bases identical to TRBD2. V gave up 2 bases and J gave up 2 bases; unmatched junction bases: 15. Germline V CDR1 and CDR2: MNHNS, SASEGT. The CDR3 is 19 amino acids. CDR3 amino acids: CASSESFRGGSGITDTQYF. The CDR3 nucleotides read TGTGCCAGCAGTGAAAGCTTTAGGGGGGGTAGCGGGATCACAGATACGCAGTATTTT.

This sequence joins TRBV7-8 and TRBJ2-3, with 7 nucleotides matching TRBD2. The germline gives CDR1 SGHVS, CDR2 FQNEAQ. This CDR3 comprises 16 residues. V was clipped by 3 bases and J by 3 bases; unmatched bases: 9. The CDR3 is CASSFAGGSGTDTQYF. In nucleotides, the CDR3 is TGTGCCAGCAGCTTTGCCGGCGGGAGCGGGACAGATACGCAGTATTTT.